This passage covers 11 T cell receptor beta chains from one sample sequenced in a study of beta chain features in type 1 diabetes. Reverse transcription of all isolated RNA meant that expressed TCRB transcripts were sequenced. The data were produced by immunoSEQ multiplex PCR, yet TCRdb's version contains in-frame clones alone and is incomplete. The sample contains about 410,000 clones, 11% to 15% of which appear only once. The source material was naive CD4+ T cells from blood. The receptor set was obtained from a man between 25 and 39 years old in good health.

This clone was seen a few times. The chain joins TRBV30 to TRBJ1-1; D remains ambiguous. Trimming removed 3 bases from V and 2 bases from J, with 4 bases in between. This CDR3 is built from 11 residues. CDR1 GTSNPN and CDR2 SVGIG come from the germline V gene (reference sequence). The CDR3 spells CAWRENTEAFF. The CDR3 bases are TGTGCCTGGAGAGAAAACACTGAAGCTTTCTTT.

This clone turned up a few times. V gene TRBV30 combines with J gene TRBJ2-6; maybe TRBD1 (6 bases). Trimming stripped 4 bases from V and 1 base from J, with 11 bases between. This CDR3 spans 15 amino acids. Germline V gives CDR1 GTSNPN, CDR2 SVGIG (reference sequence). CDR3 sequence: CAWTGQLSGANVLTF. The CDR3 region has the DNA TGTGCCTGGACCGGACAGCTATCTGGGGCCAACGTCCTGACTTTC.

CDR3 DNA: TGTGCCAGCAGCCAAGATCGGGTCAGTCTCTCGAAAGCTTTCTTT. Amino acid sequence: CASSQDRVSLSKAFF. The chain is built from TRBV14 and TRBJ1-1; no firm D call. Trimming pared 0 bases from V and 9 bases from J, leaving 17 bases between. CDR1 and CDR2 from the germline V gene are SGHDN and FVKESK. This CDR3 has 15 residues. Using reference TRBV14 and TRBJ1-1 for the parts outside the CDR3, the full variable domain is EAGVTQFPSHSVIEKGQTVTLRCDPISGHDNLYWYRRVMGKEIKFLLHFVKESKQDESGMPNNRFLAERTGGTYSTLKVQPAELEDSGVYFCASSQDRVSLSKAFFGQGTRLTVV.

The chain is built from TRBV7-2 and TRBJ2-2; 9 nucleotides match TRBD2. This CDR3 is built from 16 residues. V lost 4 bases and J lost 6; bases outside the gene matches: 9. Germline V CDR1 and CDR2: SGHTA, FQGNSA. The CDR3 DNA is TGTGCCAGCAGCTCGCGGGGGGGCCGTCCCCCCGGGGAGCTGTTTTTT. Its translation: CASSSRGGRPPGELFF.

A few counts support this clone. This chain connects TRBV9 to TRBJ1-2; the D is unclear. V was clipped by 4 bases and J by 4 bases, with 17 bases between them. This CDR3 is 15 amino acids long. Germline loops: CDR1 SGDLS, CDR2 YYNGEE. The CDR3 DNA reads TGTGCCAGCAGCCCTTCAGCGAGTACGGGCTATGGCTACACCTTC. Translating it yields CASSPSASTGYGYTF. The full variable domain, in which reference TRBV9 and TRBJ1-2 provide the parts outside the CDR3, is DSGVTQTPKHLITATGQRVTLRCSPRSGDLSVYWYQQSLDQGLQFLIQYYNGEERAKGNILERFSAQQFPDLHSELNLSSLELGDSALYFCASSPSASTGYGYTFGSGTRLTVV.

This clone was picked up a small number of times. The chain couples TRBV7-2 to TRBJ2-7, with 7 bases identical to TRBD1. Per the germline V gene, CDR1 is SGHTA and CDR2 is FQGNSA. Trimming at V came to 2 bases and at J to 2 bases, leaving 0 bases not matched to a gene. The CDR3 spans 13 residues. CDR3: CASSLTGAYEQYV. CDR3 DNA: TGTGCCAGCAGCTTAACAGGGGCCTACGAGCAGTACGTC.

This clone came up a few times. This chain joins TRBV2 and TRBJ2-1; D not certain. The CDR3 totals 14 residues. Germline V CDR1 and CDR2: SNHLY, FYNNEI. Trimming shortened V by 6 bases and J by 4 bases, and 13 bases separated the two germline ends. CDR3 residues: CASSATQTYNEQFF. As DNA, the CDR3 is TGTGCCAGCAGCGCTACTCAAACTTACAATGAGCAGTTCTTC.

Only a few counts were recorded for this clone. The CDR3: CASSLVGTGQETQYF. The CDR3 DNA follows: TGTGCCAGCAGCTTAGTTGGGACAGGCCAAGAGACCCAGTACTTC. This rearrangement joins TRBV7-2 to TRBJ2-5, with 8 bases that match TRBD1. Germline CDR1 and CDR2: SGHTA and FQGNSA. With 1 base clipped from V and 1 base from J, the junction kept 2 bases outside the gene matches. CDR3 length: 15 amino acids.

This sequence joins TRBV10-3 and TRBJ1-2; weak D call: TRBD1 (5 bases). CDR3 length: 13 amino acids. V lost 7 bases and J lost 4, with 13 bases in between. Looked up from germline, CDR1 is ENHRY and CDR2 is SYGVKD. The CDR3 loop is CAITGTEGYGYTF. In DNA, the CDR3 is TGTGCCATCACCGGGACCGAGGGCTATGGCTACACCTTC.

The rearrangement joins TRBV20-1 to TRBJ2-3, with 10 bases aligning to TRBD2. This CDR3 spans 11 amino acids. CDR1 and CDR2 (germline): DFQATT, SNEGSKA (reference sequence). The trim removed 5 bases at V and 8 bases at J, leaving 1 base unmatched. The CDR3 reads CSAQRGGTQYF. DNA for the CDR3: TGCAGTGCTCAGCGGGGGGGTACGCAGTATTTT.

This clone was detected a few times. The chain recombines TRBV18 with TRBJ2-3; the D is unclear. V lost 4 bases to trimming and J lost 7 bases, with 9 bases between them. The CDR3 contains 12 residues. The germline V gene encodes CDR1 KGHSH and CDR2 LQKENI. The CDR3, as DNA: TGTGCCAGCTCACGGATTTCGAATACGCAGTATTTT. It codes for CASSRISNTQYF.